The entry below gives a single T cell receptor (beta chain) sequence along with its context. These data come from a study of blood T cell repertoires in COVID-19. Study background: The United States, Italy and Spain were the sources of the acute and convalescent COVID-19 samples. T cells, B-cell-depleted T cells, or PBMCs provided the cDNA or gDNA that served as material.

Per the authors' pipeline: The authors estimated nucleated cell counts from reference gene primer amplification. Generated by immunoSEQ multiplex PCR, the TCRdb table keeps only in-frame clones and is missing some. The V and J calls and clone size are taken from that table; D and trimming were inferred from the DNA. The sample yields roughly 99,000 clones, more than 65% seen once. V shed 4 bases and J shed 5 bases, with 14 bases lying between them. This CDR3 is 14 amino acids long. Germline-derived CDR1 and CDR2 are KGHDR and SFDVKD. The J gene is TRBJ2-7, the V gene TRBV24-1; tentative D call: TRBD2 (7 bases). The receptor comes from a woman aged 80 or older with acute or convalescent COVID-19. Material for sequencing was peripheral blood. DNA for the CDR3: TGTGCCACCAGTGACCTACAGGGAGGGGACGAGCAGTACTTC. Amino acids: CATSDLQGGDEQYF.